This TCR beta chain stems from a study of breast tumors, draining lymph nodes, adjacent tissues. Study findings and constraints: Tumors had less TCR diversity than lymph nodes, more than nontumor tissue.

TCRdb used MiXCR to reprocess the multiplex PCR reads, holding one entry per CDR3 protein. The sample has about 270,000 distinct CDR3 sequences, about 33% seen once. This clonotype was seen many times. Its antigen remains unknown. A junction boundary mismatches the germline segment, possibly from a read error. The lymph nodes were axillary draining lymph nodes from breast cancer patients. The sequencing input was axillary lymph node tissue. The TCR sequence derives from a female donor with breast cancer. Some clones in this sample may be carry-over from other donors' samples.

CDR3 nucleotide sequence: TGTGCCACCAGTGTGACAGACAAAAACATTCAGTACTTC. Encoded protein: CATSVTDKNIQYF. J is TRBJ2-4 and V is TRBV10-3; D is possibly TRBD1 (5 bases). This CDR3 contains 13 residues. Germline V gene lookup returns CDR1 ENHRY and CDR2 SYGVKD.